This is a list of T cell receptor beta chains from one sample in a study of T cell repertoires in cytomegalovirus infection. TCRdb fed the reads into MiXCR, producing one record per CDR3 protein. The data show about 740,000 distinct CDR3 sequences, with roughly a third seen just once and around 2.8% held by the top ten. Sample: PBMCs. Every receptor here comes from a human donor in good health (CMV status not recorded). Some clones in this sample may be carry-over from other donors' samples. CDR3s include the opening cysteine and the closing phenylalanine or tryptophan. A D gene is named only where the DNA matches it firmly. The listing skips clone size in some rows; elsewhere it reads once, few, many or a size class.

clone size: few; J gene: TRBJ1-1; V gene: TRBV18; D gene: NA; CDR3 DNA: TGTGCCAGCTCACCAAAAGAGAACACTGAAGCTTTCTTT; CDR3 protein: CASSPKENTEAFF
clone size: once; J gene: TRBJ2-5; V gene: TRBV20-1; D gene: NA; CDR3 DNA: TGCAGTGCTACCCGGGACAATGCTAAGACCCAGTACTTC; CDR3 protein: CSATRDNAKTQYF
clone size: NA; J gene: TRBJ2-7; V gene: TRBV7-9; D gene: NA; CDR3 DNA: TGTGCCAGCAGCTTAGTCGGTAATTTAGAGGAGCAGTCCTTC; CDR3 protein: CASSLVGNLEEQSF
clone size: NA; J gene: TRBJ2-1; V gene: TRBV6-8; D gene: TRBD1; CDR3 DNA: TGTGCCAGCAGTTACAACAGGGGGCAATGGGTCAATGAGCAGTTCTTC; CDR3 protein: CASSYNRGQWVNEQFF
clone size: few; J gene: TRBJ1-2; V gene: TRBV6-2/TRBV6-3; D gene: NA; CDR3 DNA: TGTGCCAGCAGTTCCTCCCCGGCGGGTTATGGCTACACCTTC; CDR3 protein: CASSSSPAGYGYTF
clone size: NA; J gene: TRBJ1-3; V gene: TRBV12-3/TRBV12-4; D gene: TRBD1; CDR3 DNA: TGTGCCAGCAGTGGGGACAGGGGAAACACCATATATTTT; CDR3 protein: CASSGDRGNTIYF
clone size: many; J gene: TRBJ2-3; V gene: TRBV12-3/TRBV12-4; D gene: NA; CDR3 DNA: TGTGCCAGCAGTCCCAGGACCAGAAGGTCAAGCACAGATACGCAGTATTTT; CDR3 protein: CASSPRTRRSSTDTQYF
clone size: NA; J gene: TRBJ2-7; V gene: TRBV20-1; D gene: TRBD2; CDR3 DNA: TGCAGTGGAACCGGGACTAGACACTCCTACGAGCAGTACTTC; CDR3 protein: CSGTGTRHSYEQYF
clone size: many; J gene: TRBJ2-5; V gene: TRBV28; D gene: NA; CDR3 DNA: TGTGCCAGCAGACGGACAGTTTACCAAGAGACCCAGTACTTC; CDR3 protein: CASRRTVYQETQYF
clone size: NA; J gene: TRBJ1-2; V gene: TRBV28; D gene: TRBD1; CDR3 DNA: TGTGCCAGCAGTCTCGGACAGGGGATCAACGGCTACACCTTC; CDR3 protein: CASSLGQGINGYTF
clone size: NA; J gene: TRBJ2-7; V gene: TRBV4-1; D gene: NA; CDR3 DNA: TGCGCCAGCAGCCAAGATGAAAGGTGGGTGTCCTACGAGCAGTACTTC; CDR3 protein: CASSQDERWVSYEQYF
clone size: many; J gene: TRBJ1-5; V gene: TRBV7-2; D gene: NA; CDR3 DNA: TGTGCCAGCAGCCCCATTCGGGGAGCAGATCAGCCCCAGCATTTT; CDR3 protein: CASSPIRGADQPQHF
clone size: NA; J gene: TRBJ1-5; V gene: TRBV5-8; D gene: NA; CDR3 DNA: TGTGCCAGCACCCCCAGGCCGAATAGCAATCAGCCCCAGCATTTT; CDR3 protein: CASTPRPNSNQPQHF
clone size: NA; J gene: TRBJ2-5; V gene: TRBV12-5; D gene: NA; CDR3 DNA: TGTGCTAGTGGTTTGGTCGATGGGGTGATGGAGACCCAGTACTTC; CDR3 protein: CASGLVDGVMETQYF
clone size: NA; J gene: TRBJ2-5; V gene: TRBV29-1; D gene: NA; CDR3 DNA: TGCAGCGCCATTGGACAGCTACTGCATCAAGAGACCCAGTACTTC; CDR3 protein: CSAIGQLLHQETQYF
clone size: NA; J gene: TRBJ1-3; V gene: TRBV12-3/TRBV12-4; D gene: NA; CDR3 DNA: TGTGCCAGCAGTCTTACAGGGAAACAGTCTGGAAACACCATATATTTT; CDR3 protein: CASSLTGKQSGNTIYF
clone size: few; J gene: TRBJ2-2; V gene: TRBV6-2/TRBV6-3; D gene: TRBD1; CDR3 DNA: TGTGCCAGCAGTTTGACAGGGCTGAACACCGGGGAGCTGTTTTTT; CDR3 protein: CASSLTGLNTGELFF
clone size: few; J gene: TRBJ2-4; V gene: TRBV27; D gene: NA; CDR3 DNA: TGTGCCAGCAGTCCCGGAAACAGAAACATTCAGTACTTC; CDR3 protein: CASSPGNRNIQYF
clone size: few; J gene: TRBJ2-7; V gene: TRBV5-4; D gene: TRBD1; CDR3 DNA: TGTGCCAGCAGCCCGGACAGGGGGTTCTCCTACGAGCAGTACTTC; CDR3 protein: CASSPDRGFSYEQYF
clone size: many; J gene: TRBJ1-2; V gene: TRBV7-9; D gene: NA; CDR3 DNA: TGTGCCAGCAGCTTAACAGGGTCTGCTGGCTACACCTTC; CDR3 protein: CASSLTGSAGYTF
clone size: few; J gene: TRBJ1-6; V gene: TRBV6-1; D gene: NA; CDR3 DNA: TGTGCCAGCAGCGGCCTAGGCCTCCACTTT; CDR3 protein: CASSGLGLHF
clone size: NA; J gene: TRBJ2-3; V gene: TRBV10-3; D gene: TRBD1; CDR3 DNA: TGTGCCAGCGCCTTTTCCGGACAGGGGTTGGATACGCAGTATTTT; CDR3 protein: CASAFSGQGLDTQYF
clone size: few; J gene: TRBJ1-1; V gene: TRBV19; D gene: NA; CDR3 DNA: TGTGCCAGTAGTGTCTACAGGGAAAGAGAAGCTTTCTTT; CDR3 protein: CASSVYREREAFF
clone size: NA; J gene: TRBJ2-1; V gene: TRBV19; D gene: NA; CDR3 DNA: TGTGCCACAACGGGGGTCCCGGAGTACAATGAGCAGTTCTTC; CDR3 protein: CATTGVPEYNEQFF
clone size: NA; J gene: TRBJ2-1; V gene: TRBV7-2; D gene: TRBD2; CDR3 DNA: TGTGCCGTCAGGGGGGGACTAGCGGGTAGTGACAGGCAGTTCTTC; CDR3 protein: CAVRGGLAGSDRQFF
clone size: NA; J gene: TRBJ1-5; V gene: TRBV6-1; D gene: NA; CDR3 DNA: TGTGCCAGCTGGGGTGGGGGCAAGACCTATCAGCCCCAGCATTTT; CDR3 protein: CASWGGGKTYQPQHF
clone size: NA; J gene: TRBJ1-1; V gene: TRBV4-3; D gene: NA; CDR3 DNA: TGCGCCAGCAGACAAGCCCCAGGGGAAAGGACTGAAGCTTTCTTT; CDR3 protein: CASRQAPGERTEAFF